The 8 T cell receptor beta chains below all came from one sample that was sequenced in a study of OX40 agonist ivuxolimab in advanced cancers. The protocol was immunoSEQ multiplex PCR, while the TCRdb copy is restricted to in-frame clones and leaves out a portion. The sample gives approximately 9,300 clones, approximately 88% of which show up once; roughly 13% is in the top ten. Material: CD4+ or CD8+ T cells sorted from blood, obtained in a trial of the OX40 agonist ivuxolimab. The receptor set was obtained from an adult with an advanced solid tumor such as melanoma, head and neck, liver or kidney cancer.

The chain employs TRBV4-1 and TRBJ2-4; D possibly uses TRBD1 or TRBD2 (6 bases each). The length of the CDR3 is 14 residues. Trimming pared 2 bases from V and 9 bases from J, leaving 14 bases between. Per the germline V gene, CDR1 is MGHRA and CDR2 is YSYEKL. This CDR3 is CASSQSGAQGIQYF. The DNA for the CDR3 is TGCGCCAGCAGCCAATCGGGGGCCCAGGGCATTCAGTACTTC.

This rearrangement joins TRBV5-1 to TRBJ1-1; no definite D call. Looked up from germline, CDR1 is SGHRS and CDR2 is YFSETQ. V was shortened by 0 bases and J by 3 bases, with 12 bases between the two germline ends. The CDR3 sequence is 15 residues long. The CDR3 DNA reads as TGCGCCAGCAGCTTGGTGGGGATCGACGACACTGAAGCTTTCTTT. It specifies CASSLVGIDDTEAFF.

The chain couples TRBV18 to TRBJ2-5; no clear D gene. V lost 4 bases, J lost 5 bases, and 11 bases lay in between. Germline-derived CDR1 and CDR2 are KGHSH and LQKENI. The length of the CDR3 is 13 residues. CDR3 bases: TGTGCCAGCTCACTCGTCCTAGGCGAGACCCAGTACTTC. It codes for CASSLVLGETQYF.

The V gene is TRBV5-5, the J gene TRBJ2-3; D is unresolved. The germline V gene encodes CDR1 SGHKS and CDR2 YYEKEE (reference sequence). Trimming removed 2 bases at V and 5 bases at J, with 6 bases between. The CDR3 is 12 amino acids. CDR3 in amino acids: CASSFLGDTQYF. The CDR3 region has the DNA TGTGCCAGCAGCTTTTTGGGAGATACGCAGTATTTT.

The CDR3 nucleotides are TGCGCCAGCAGCTTGGAAGGGAGGGCCGACACCGGGGAGCTGTTTTTT. This gives the protein CASSLEGRADTGELFF. The rearrangement joins TRBV5-1 to TRBJ2-2, with TRBD2 matching 7 bases. The V gene's germline CDR1 is SGHRS and CDR2 YFSETQ. V trimming: 0 bases; J trimming: 3 bases; junction bases outside the gene matches: 5. This CDR3 is 16 amino acids long.

This sequence joins TRBV7-3 and TRBJ1-2; D not resolved. V was pared by 0 bases and J by 8 bases, with 13 bases between. Germline CDR1 SGHTA, CDR2 FQGTGA. There are 14 residues in the CDR3. The CDR3 region has the DNA TGTGCCAGCAGCTTAACAGCTGGATTGGGGGGCTACACCTTC. This encodes CASSLTAGLGGYTF. The whole variable domain, filled in from reference TRBV7-3 and TRBJ1-2, reads GAGVSQTPSNKVTEKGKYVELRCDPISGHTALYWYRQSLGQGPEFLIYFQGTGAADDSGLPNDRFFAVRPEGSVSTLKIQRTERGDSAVYLCASSLTAGLGGYTFGSGTRLTVV.

The chain carries TRBV7-3 and TRBJ2-1; 12 bases are shared with TRBD2. V lost 5 bases to trimming and J lost 0 bases; unmatched junction nucleotides: 2. This CDR3 is built from 16 residues. CDR1 is SGHTA and CDR2 is FQGTGA in the germline V gene. The CDR3 region is CASSPTSGSSYNEQFF. CDR3 sequence (DNA): TGTGCCAGCAGCCCGACTAGCGGGAGCTCCTACAATGAGCAGTTCTTC.

J is TRBJ2-1 and V is TRBV30; D tentatively reads TRBD1 or TRBD2 (5 bases each). This CDR3 is 14 amino acids long. The ends were cut back, 1 base at V and 9 bases at J, with 16 bases in the middle. Germline CDR1 GTSNPN, CDR2 SVGIG (reference sequence). This chain's CDR3 is CAWSGRIGDGEQFF. CDR3 DNA sequence: TGTGCCTGGAGTGGGCGCATTGGGGACGGTGAGCAGTTCTTC.